This T cell receptor beta chain derives from a study of CD8 T cells in ankylosing spondylitis. Study conclusions and caveats: Disease-associated clones were reportedly significantly overrepresented in matched ankylosing spondylitis synovial fluid. Disease-linked clones, CD8+, were relatively rare in peripheral blood. A TCR beta motif of fewer than ten highly homologous variants seemed to mark ankylosing spondylitis blood. Past studies reported some motif variants in reactive arthritis synovial fluid and blood.

For TCR beta, libraries came from quantitative 5'-RACE with molecular barcodes. Using its own MiXCR run on the 5' RACE reads, TCRdb lists one record per CDR3 protein. Of hundreds of thousands of distinct CDR3 sequences in the sample, 26% are singletons; the top ten hold 0.89%. Between the trimmed V and J ends, which lost 5 bases and 4 bases, there was a span of 8 bases. The CDR3 totals 12 residues. CDR1 and CDR2 (germline): DFQATT, SNEGSKA (reference sequence). This clonotype appeared many times. The antigen remains unidentified. The J gene is TRBJ1-4, the V gene TRBV20-1; no reliable D call. The sequencing input was blood, either unsorted or a sorted T cell fraction (not recorded which). The TCR sequence derives from a male donor with ankylosing spondylitis. The CDR3, as DNA: TGCAGTGCTGAGCTCCGTAATGAAAAACTGTTTTTT. It yields the protein CSAELRNEKLFF.